Only a few counts were recorded for the clone carrying this T cell receptor beta chain. What it recognizes is unknown. The data are from a study of identical twins. MiXCR, applied by TCRdb to the 5' RACE reads, yields one record per CDR3 protein. The data contain 500,000 to 550,000 distinct CDR3 sequences, 22% of them singletons. Donors were all healthy Caucasians. The study's findings and limits: Abundant cord blood beta clonotypes carried fewer insertions; memory repertoires showed none.

These data were likewise used in another study, on T cells expressing NK-cell markers.

This TCR derives from a woman between 18 and 29 years old in good health. Sequenced input: CD4+ T cells sorted from blood.

The CDR3 coding sequence is TGTGCCAGTAGAACGACAGGGGGCTCTAACTATGGCTACACCTTC. Its translation: CASRTTGGSNYGYTF. The chain carries TRBV19 and TRBJ1-2; 10 positions match TRBD1. Germline-derived CDR1 and CDR2 are LNHDA and SQIVND (reference sequence). This CDR3 contains 15 residues. The trim removed 6 bases at V and 0 bases at J, leaving 4 bases unmatched.